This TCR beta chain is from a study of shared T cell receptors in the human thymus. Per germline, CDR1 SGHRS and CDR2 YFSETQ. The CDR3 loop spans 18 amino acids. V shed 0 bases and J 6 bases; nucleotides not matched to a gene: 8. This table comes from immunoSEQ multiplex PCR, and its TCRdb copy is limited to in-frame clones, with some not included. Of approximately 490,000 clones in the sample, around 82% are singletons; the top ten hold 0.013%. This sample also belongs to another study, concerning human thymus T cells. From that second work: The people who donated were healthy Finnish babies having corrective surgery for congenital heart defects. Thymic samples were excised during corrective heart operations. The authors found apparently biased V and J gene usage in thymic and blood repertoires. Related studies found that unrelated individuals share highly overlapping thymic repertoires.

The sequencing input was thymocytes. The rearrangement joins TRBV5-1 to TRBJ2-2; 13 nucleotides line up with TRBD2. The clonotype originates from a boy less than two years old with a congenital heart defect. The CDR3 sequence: CASSLVRAGLAGPGELFF. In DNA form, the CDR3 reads TGCGCCAGCAGCTTGGTGCGAGCGGGACTAGCGGGACCCGGGGAGCTGTTTTTT.